This T cell receptor beta chain came from a study of blood T cell repertoires in COVID-19. Only a few counts were recorded for this clone. The germline V gene has CDR1 SEHNR and CDR2 FQNEAQ (reference sequence). Trimming removed 5 bases from V and 0 bases from J, with 7 bases in between. The length of the CDR3 is 13 residues. The protocol was immunoSEQ multiplex PCR, while the TCRdb copy is restricted to in-frame clones and leaves out a portion. This sample yields 120,000 or so clones, of which approximately 87% are seen a single time; roughly 7.6% belongs to the top ten. This chain joins TRBV7-9 and TRBJ1-1; D remains unclear. The clonotype comes from a man between 45 and 60 years old with acute or convalescent COVID-19. The sequenced sample was peripheral blood. The CDR3 DNA is TGTGCCAGCAGCCACACAGTGAACACTGAAGCTTTCTTT. It codes for CASSHTVNTEAFF.